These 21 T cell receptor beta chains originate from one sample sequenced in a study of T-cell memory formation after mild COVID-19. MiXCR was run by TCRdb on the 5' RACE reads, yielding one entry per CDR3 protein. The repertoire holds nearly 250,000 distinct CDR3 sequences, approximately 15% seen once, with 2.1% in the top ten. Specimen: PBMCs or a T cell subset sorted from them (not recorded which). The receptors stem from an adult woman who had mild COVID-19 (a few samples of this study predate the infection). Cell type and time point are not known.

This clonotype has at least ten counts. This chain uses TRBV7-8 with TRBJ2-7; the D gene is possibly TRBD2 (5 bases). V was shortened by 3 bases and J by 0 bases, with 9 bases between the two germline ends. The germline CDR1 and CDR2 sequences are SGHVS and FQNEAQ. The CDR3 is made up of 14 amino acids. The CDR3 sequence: CASSFIRDSYEQYF. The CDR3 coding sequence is TGTGCCAGCAGCTTCATTCGGGACTCCTACGAGCAGTACTTC. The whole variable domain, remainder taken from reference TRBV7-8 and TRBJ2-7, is GAGVSQSPRYKVAKRGQDVALRCDPISGHVSLFWYQQALGQGPEFLTYFQNEAQLDKSGLPSDRFFAERPEGSVSTLKIQRTQQEDSAVYLCASSFIRDSYEQYFGPGTRLTVT.

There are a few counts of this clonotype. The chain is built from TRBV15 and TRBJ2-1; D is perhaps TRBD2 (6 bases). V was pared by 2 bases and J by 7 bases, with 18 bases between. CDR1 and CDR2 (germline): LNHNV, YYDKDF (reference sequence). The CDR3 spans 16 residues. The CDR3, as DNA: TGTGCCACCAGCAGAAATCCCGGGACTCCACAAAATGAGCAGTTCTTC. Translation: CATSRNPGTPQNEQFF. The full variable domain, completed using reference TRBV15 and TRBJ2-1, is DAMVIQNPRYQVTQFGKPVTLSCSQTLNHNVMYWYQQKSSQAPKLLFHYYDKDFNNEADTPDNFQSRRPNTSFCFLDIRSPGLGDTAMYLCATSRNPGTPQNEQFFGPGTRLTVL.

CDR3 loop: CASSHREGGNQPQHF. For the CDR3, the DNA is TGTGCCAGCAGCCACAGGGAAGGGGGCAATCAGCCCCAGCATTTT. V is TRBV7-9 and J is TRBJ1-5; TRBD1 is a possible D gene (6 bases). The CDR3 totals 15 residues. Trimming left V 5 bases short and J 2 bases short, with 13 bases between. The germline V gene encodes CDR1 SEHNR and CDR2 FQNEAQ (reference sequence).

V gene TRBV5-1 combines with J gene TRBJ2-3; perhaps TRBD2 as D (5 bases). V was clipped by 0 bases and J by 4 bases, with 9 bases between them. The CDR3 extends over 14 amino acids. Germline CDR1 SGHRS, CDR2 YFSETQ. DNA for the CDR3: TGCGCCAGCAGCTTGGCCTCGGGGTCAGATACGCAGTATTTT. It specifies CASSLASGSDTQYF.

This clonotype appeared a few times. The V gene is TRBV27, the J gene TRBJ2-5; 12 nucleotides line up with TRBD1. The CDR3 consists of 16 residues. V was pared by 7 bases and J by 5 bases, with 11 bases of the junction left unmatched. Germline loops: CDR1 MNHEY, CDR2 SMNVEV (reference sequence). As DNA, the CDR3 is TGTGCCAGCACCGCCCGGGGACAGGGGGCCGTGGAGACCCAGTACTTC. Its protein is CASTARGQGAVETQYF.

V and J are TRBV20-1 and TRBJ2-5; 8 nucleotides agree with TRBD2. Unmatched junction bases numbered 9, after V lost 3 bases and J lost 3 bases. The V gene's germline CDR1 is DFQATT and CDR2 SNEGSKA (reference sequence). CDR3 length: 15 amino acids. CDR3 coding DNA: TGCAGTGCTAGTCTGCGGGGGGCCCTTGAAGAGACCCAGTACTTC. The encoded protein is CSASLRGALEETQYF.

CDR3 in DNA: TGTGCCTGGACGCGGGGGAATAGCAATCAGCCCCAGCATTTT. This encodes CAWTRGNSNQPQHF. The chain links TRBV30 to TRBJ1-5; the D gene is possibly TRBD1 (5 bases). V was trimmed by 4 bases and J by 0 bases, leaving 10 bases between them. The V gene's germline CDR1 is GTSNPN and CDR2 SVGIG (reference sequence). This CDR3 contains 14 residues.

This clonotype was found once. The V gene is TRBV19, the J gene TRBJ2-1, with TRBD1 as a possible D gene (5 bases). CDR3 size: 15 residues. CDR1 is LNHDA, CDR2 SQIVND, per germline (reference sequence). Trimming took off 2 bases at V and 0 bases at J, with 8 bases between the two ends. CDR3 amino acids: CASSIRQTSYNEQFF. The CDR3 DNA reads TGTGCCAGTAGTATACGACAGACCTCCTACAATGAGCAGTTCTTC.

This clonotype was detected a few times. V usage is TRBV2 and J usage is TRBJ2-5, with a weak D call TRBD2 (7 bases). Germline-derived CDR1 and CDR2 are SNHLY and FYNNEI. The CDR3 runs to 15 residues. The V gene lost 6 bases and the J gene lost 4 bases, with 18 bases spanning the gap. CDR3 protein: CASSLLGGGAETQYF. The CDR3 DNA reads TGTGCCAGCAGCCTATTGGGGGGGGGCGCAGAGACCCAGTACTTC. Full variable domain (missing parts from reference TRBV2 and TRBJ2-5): EPEVTQTPSHQVTQMGQEVILRCVPISNHLYFYWYRQILGQKVEFLVSFYNNEISEKSEIFDDQFSVERPDGSNFTLKIRSTKLEDSAMYFCASSLLGGGAETQYFGPGTRLLVL.

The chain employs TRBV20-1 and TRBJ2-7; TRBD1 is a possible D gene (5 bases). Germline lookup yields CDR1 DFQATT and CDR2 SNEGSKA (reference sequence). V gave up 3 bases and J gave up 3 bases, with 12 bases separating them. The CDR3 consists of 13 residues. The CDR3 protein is CSASPGFLYEQYF. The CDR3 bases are TGCAGTGCTAGCCCAGGGTTCCTCTACGAGCAGTACTTC.

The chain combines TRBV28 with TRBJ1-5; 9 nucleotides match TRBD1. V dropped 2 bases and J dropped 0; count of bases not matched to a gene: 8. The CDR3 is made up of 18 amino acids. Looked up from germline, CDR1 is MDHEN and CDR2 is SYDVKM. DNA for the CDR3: TGTGCCAGCAGTTTACCCGACAGGGGGAAGCGTAGCAATCAGCCCCAGCATTTT. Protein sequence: CASSLPDRGKRSNQPQHF.

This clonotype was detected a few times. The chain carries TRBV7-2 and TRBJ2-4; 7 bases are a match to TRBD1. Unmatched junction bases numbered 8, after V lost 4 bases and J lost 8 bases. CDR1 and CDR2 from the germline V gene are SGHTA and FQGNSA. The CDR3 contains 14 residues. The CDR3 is CASSSHRGVDIQYF. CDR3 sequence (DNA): TGTGCCAGCAGCTCCCACAGGGGAGTAGACATTCAGTACTTC.

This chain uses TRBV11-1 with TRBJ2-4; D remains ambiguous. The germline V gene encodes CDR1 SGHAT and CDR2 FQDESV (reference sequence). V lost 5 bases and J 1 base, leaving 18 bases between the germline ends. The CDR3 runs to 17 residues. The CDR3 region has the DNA TGTGCCAGCAGCGGTCCTGGAAGGGTACAGGCCAAAAACATTCAGTACTTC. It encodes CASSGPGRVQAKNIQYF. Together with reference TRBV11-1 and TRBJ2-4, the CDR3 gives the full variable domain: EAEVAQSPRYKITEKSQAVAFWCDPISGHATLYWYRQILGQGPELLVQFQDESVVDDSQLPKDRFSAERLKGVDSTLKIQPAELGDSAMYLCASSGPGRVQAKNIQYFGAGTRLSVL.

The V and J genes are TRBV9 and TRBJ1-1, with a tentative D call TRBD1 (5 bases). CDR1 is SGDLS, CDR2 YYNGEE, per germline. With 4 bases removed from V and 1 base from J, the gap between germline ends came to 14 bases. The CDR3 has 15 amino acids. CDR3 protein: CASSRDSLSNTEAFF. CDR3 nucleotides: TGTGCCAGCAGCCGAGACAGTTTATCGAACACTGAAGCTTTCTTT.

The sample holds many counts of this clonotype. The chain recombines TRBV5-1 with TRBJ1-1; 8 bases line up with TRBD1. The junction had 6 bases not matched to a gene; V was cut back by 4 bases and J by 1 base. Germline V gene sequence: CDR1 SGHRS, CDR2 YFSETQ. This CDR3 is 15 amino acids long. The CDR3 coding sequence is TGCGCCAGCAGCCCAGGGGGCTGGGGGAACACTGAAGCTTTCTTT. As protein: CASSPGGWGNTEAFF.

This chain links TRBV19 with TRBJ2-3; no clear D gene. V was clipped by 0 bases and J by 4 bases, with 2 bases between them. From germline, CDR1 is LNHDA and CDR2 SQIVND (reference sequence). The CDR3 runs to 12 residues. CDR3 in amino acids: CASSIDSDTQYF. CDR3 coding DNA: TGTGCCAGTAGTATAGATTCAGATACGCAGTATTTT.

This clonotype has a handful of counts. The CDR3 DNA reads TGTGCCAGCAGTTTGGGCGGTGAGACTGAAGCTTTCTTT. It codes for CASSLGGETEAFF. The J gene is TRBJ1-1, the V gene TRBV12-3 or TRBV12-4; D is unclear. V was shortened by 3 bases and J by 5 bases, with 10 bases between the two germline ends. The CDR3 sequence is 13 residues long.

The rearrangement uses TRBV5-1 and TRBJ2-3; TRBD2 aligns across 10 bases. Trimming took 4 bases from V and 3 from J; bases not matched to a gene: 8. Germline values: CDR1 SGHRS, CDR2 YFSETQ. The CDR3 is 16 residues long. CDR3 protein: CASSPSGRAVTDTQYF. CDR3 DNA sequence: TGCGCCAGCAGCCCGAGCGGGAGGGCCGTGACAGATACGCAGTATTTT.

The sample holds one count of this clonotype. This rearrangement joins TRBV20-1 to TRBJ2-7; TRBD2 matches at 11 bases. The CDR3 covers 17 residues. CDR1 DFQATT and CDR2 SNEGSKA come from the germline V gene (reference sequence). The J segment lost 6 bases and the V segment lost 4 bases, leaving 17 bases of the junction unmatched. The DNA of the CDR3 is TGCAGTGCTACCGGGACTAGCGGCGTCCCTACGGGCGGCGAGCAGTACTTC. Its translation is CSATGTSGVPTGGEQYF.

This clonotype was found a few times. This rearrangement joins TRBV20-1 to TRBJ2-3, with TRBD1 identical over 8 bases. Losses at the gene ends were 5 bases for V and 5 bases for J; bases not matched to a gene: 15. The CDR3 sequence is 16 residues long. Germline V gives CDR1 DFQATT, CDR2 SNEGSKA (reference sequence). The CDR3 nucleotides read TGCAGTGCTTCTACCGGACAGGGTGGGGACCGAGATACGCAGTATTTT. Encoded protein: CSASTGQGGDRDTQYF.

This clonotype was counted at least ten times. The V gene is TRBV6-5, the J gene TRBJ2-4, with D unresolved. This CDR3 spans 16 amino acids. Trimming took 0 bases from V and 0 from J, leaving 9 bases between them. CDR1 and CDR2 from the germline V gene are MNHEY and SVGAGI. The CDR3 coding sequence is TGTGCCAGCAGTTACTCGGAAGAACTAGCCAAAAACATTCAGTACTTC. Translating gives CASSYSEELAKNIQYF.